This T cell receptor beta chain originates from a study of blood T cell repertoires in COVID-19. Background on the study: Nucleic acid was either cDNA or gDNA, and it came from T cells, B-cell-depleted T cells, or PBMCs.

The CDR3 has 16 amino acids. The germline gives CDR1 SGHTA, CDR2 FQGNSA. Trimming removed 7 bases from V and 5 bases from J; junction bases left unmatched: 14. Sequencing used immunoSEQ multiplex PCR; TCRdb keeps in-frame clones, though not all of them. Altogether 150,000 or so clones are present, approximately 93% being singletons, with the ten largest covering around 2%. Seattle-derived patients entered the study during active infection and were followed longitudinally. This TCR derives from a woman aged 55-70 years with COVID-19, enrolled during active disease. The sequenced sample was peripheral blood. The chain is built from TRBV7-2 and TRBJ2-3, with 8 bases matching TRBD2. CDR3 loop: CASNYYGLAVGDTQYF. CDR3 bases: TGTGCCAGCAACTACTACGGACTAGCTGTGGGAGATACGCAGTATTTT.